A single sample is the source of the 15 T cell receptor beta chains below, sequenced in a study of T cells in Graves' hyperthyroidism and ophthalmopathy. TCR beta CDR3 regions were amplified from RNA. A first-round RT-PCR of the TCR CDR3 used the HTBI primer set. TCRdb processed the multiplex PCR reads anew with MiXCR; each CDR3 protein has one entry. The sample consists of about 420,000 distinct CDR3 sequences, roughly 13% of them appearing once. The specimen was blood. The receptors stem from a woman aged 18 to 35 with Graves' hyperthyroidism.

On this clonotype: The junction differs from germline at one of its ends, possibly a read error. The rearrangement uses TRBV7-6 and TRBJ2-1; weak D call: TRBD2 (5 bases). This CDR3 is built from 15 residues. Germline V lookup: CDR1 SGHVS, CDR2 FNYEAQ. CDR3 bases: TGTGCCAGCAGCTTAGTGGGCCGACTACTGGATGAGCAGCTCTTC. This translates into CASSLVGRLLDEQLF.

This clonotype was observed many times. CDR3 in amino acids: CASSLAGTASDYTF. CDR3 sequence (DNA): TGCGCCAGCAGCTTGGCCGGGACTGCCTCAGACTACACCTTC. This chain connects TRBV5-1 to TRBJ1-2, with D possibly matching TRBD1 (5 bases). The CDR3 spans 14 residues. Germline V gene sequence: CDR1 SGHRS, CDR2 YFSETQ. V lost 0 bases and J 10 bases, leaving 16 bases between the germline ends.

This clonotype was counted ten times or more. The J gene is TRBJ2-1, the V gene TRBV30, with no clear D. From germline, CDR1 is GTSNPN and CDR2 SVGIG (reference sequence). Trimming pared 2 bases from V and 5 bases from J, leaving 7 bases between. The CDR3 is 12 amino acids. The CDR3 coding sequence is TGTGCCTGGAGTCTTTCAAACAATGAGCAGTTCTTC. Its protein is CAWSLSNNEQFF.

This clonotype was found many times. V usage is TRBV5-6 and J usage is TRBJ2-1, with unresolved D. V was shortened by 1 base and J by 7 bases, with 18 bases between the two germline ends. The CDR3 extends over 16 amino acids. Germline lookup yields CDR1 SGHDT and CDR2 YYEEEE. Here the CDR3 DNA reads TGTGCCAGCAGCTTGTTGAGTGGTGTCACGAGGAATGAGCAGTTCTTC. As protein: CASSLLSGVTRNEQFF.

This clonotype was found many times. The V call is TRBV27, the J call TRBJ1-5, with 7 positions matching TRBD1. This CDR3 spans 15 amino acids. CDR1 MNHEY and CDR2 SMNVEV come from the germline V gene (reference sequence). J was trimmed by 4 bases and V by 3 bases; bases with no gene match: 6. Here the CDR3 DNA reads TGTGCCAGCAGTTTTAGAGGGGGCAGGAATCAGCCCCAGCATTTT. This encodes CASSFRGGRNQPQHF.

This clonotype was found once. This sequence may be a read error, since a much larger clone differs from it by one base. The chain joins TRBV27 to TRBJ2-7, with TRBD1 identical over 9 bases. CDR1 is MNHEY and CDR2 is SMNVEV in the germline V gene (reference sequence). This CDR3 is 14 amino acids long. CDR3 DNA sequence: TGTGCCAGCAGTAGGACAGGGGATTCCTACGAGCTGTACTTC. Translating gives CASSRTGDSYELYF.

This clonotype came up many times. The CDR3 DNA reads TGTGCCAGCAGTGCCCCCAAAGGATCTAACTATGGCTACACCTTC. Its protein product is CASSAPKGSNYGYTF. The J gene is TRBJ1-2, the V gene TRBV28; D remains unclear. The CDR3 has 15 amino acids. V shed 5 bases and J shed 0 bases, with 13 bases lying between them. Looked up from germline, CDR1 is MDHEN and CDR2 is SYDVKM.

Many counts were recorded for this clonotype. The rearrangement uses TRBV20-1 and TRBJ2-1, with D perhaps TRBD2 (6 bases). The V gene lost 3 bases and the J gene lost 0 bases, with 15 bases spanning the gap. This CDR3 is 16 amino acids long. In germline, CDR1 is DFQATT, CDR2 SNEGSKA (reference sequence). In DNA form, the CDR3 reads TGCAGTGCTAGTGGCTGGGGGACTGGCTCCTACAATGAGCAGTTCTTC. Translated: CSASGWGTGSYNEQFF.

The table lists this clonotype with a few counts. J is TRBJ2-5 and V is TRBV2; D unclear. The V gene lost 3 bases and the J gene lost 7 bases, with 12 bases spanning the gap. CDR1 is SNHLY, CDR2 FYNNEI, per germline. This CDR3 has 13 amino acids. As DNA, the CDR3 is TGTGCCAGCAGTGACAAGCCCCATGGGACCCAGTACTTC. This encodes CASSDKPHGTQYF.

This clonotype occurred many times. V usage is TRBV18 and J usage is TRBJ1-1; D gene unclear. V was trimmed by 3 bases and J by 0 bases, leaving 11 bases between them. Germline assignment: CDR1 KGHSH and CDR2 LQKENI. This CDR3 region has 15 residues. CDR3 DNA: TGTGCCAGCTCACCTCCTGCCCAGATGAACACTGAAGCTTTCTTT. Translated: CASSPPAQMNTEAFF.

This clonotype came up once. CDR3 sequence reads: CSARPRDRGDTGELFF. The CDR3, as DNA: TGCAGTGCTAGACCCCGGGACAGGGGTGACACCGGGGAGCTGTTTTTT. This chain links TRBV20-1 with TRBJ2-2; 10 bases are a match to TRBD1. The V and J ends lost 2 bases and 3 bases, in that order; junction bases with no gene match: 6. CDR3 size: 16 residues. CDR1 is DFQATT and CDR2 is SNEGSKA in the germline V gene (reference sequence).

The chain is built from TRBV6-1 and TRBJ2-5, with 8 bases matching TRBD1. Germline V lookup: CDR1 MNHNS, CDR2 SASEGT. CDR3 length: 14 residues. V lost 5 bases, J lost 6 bases, and 8 bases stayed unmatched. The CDR3 loop reads CASSSPGGTKTQYF. The CDR3 nucleotides read TGTGCCAGCAGTAGTCCAGGGGGCACGAAGACCCAGTACTTC.

This clonotype was seen once. The chain recombines TRBV20-1 with TRBJ1-1, with 11 positions matching TRBD1. The V and J ends lost 2 bases and 3 bases, in that order; junction bases with no gene match: 11. The CDR3 has 17 amino acids. Per germline, CDR1 DFQATT and CDR2 SNEGSKA (reference sequence). In nucleotides, the CDR3 is TGCAGTGCTAGACGCGGACAGGGGGCAGGTAGAGACACTGAAGCTTTCTTT. It specifies CSARRGQGAGRDTEAFF.

The chain carries TRBV12-3 or TRBV12-4 and TRBJ2-3, with a weak D call TRBD1 (5 bases). V was shortened by 7 bases and J by 4 bases, with 12 bases between the two germline ends. This CDR3 has 13 residues. DNA of the CDR3: TGTGCCAGCACGGGCAGGGCGGCAGATACGCAGTATTTT. Its translation: CASTGRAADTQYF.

This clonotype appeared a few times. This sequence joins TRBV5-6 and TRBJ1-2, with 7 bases lining up with TRBD1. CDR3 size: 12 residues. V gave up 5 bases and J gave up 8 bases; unmatched junction bases: 6. Germline V CDR1 and CDR2: SGHDT, YYEEEE. CDR3 protein: CASSRDRVGYTF. The CDR3 region has the DNA TGTGCCAGCAGTCGCGACAGGGTGGGCTACACCTTC. Full variable domain (rest looked up from reference TRBV5-6 and TRBJ1-2): DAGVTQSPTHLIKTRGQQVTLRCSPKSGHDTVSWYQQALGQGPQFIFQYYEEEERQRGNFPDRFSGHQFPNYSSELNVNALLLGDSALYLCASSRDRVGYTFGSGTRLTVV.